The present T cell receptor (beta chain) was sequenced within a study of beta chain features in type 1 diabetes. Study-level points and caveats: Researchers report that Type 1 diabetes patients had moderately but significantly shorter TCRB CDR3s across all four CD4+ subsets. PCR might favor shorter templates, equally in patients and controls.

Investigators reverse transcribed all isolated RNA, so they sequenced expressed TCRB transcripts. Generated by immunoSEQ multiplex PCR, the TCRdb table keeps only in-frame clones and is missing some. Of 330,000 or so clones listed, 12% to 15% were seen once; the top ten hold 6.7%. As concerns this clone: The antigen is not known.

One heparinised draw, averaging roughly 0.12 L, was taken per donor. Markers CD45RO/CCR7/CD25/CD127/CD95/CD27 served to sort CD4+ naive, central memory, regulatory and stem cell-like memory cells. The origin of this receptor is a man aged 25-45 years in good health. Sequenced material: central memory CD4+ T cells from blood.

The CDR3 DNA sequence: TGTGCCAGCAGCCCATTCCTAGGAAACACCGGGGAGCTGTTTTTT. This gives the protein CASSPFLGNTGELFF. The chain has TRBV7-2 and TRBJ2-2, with D hard to call. The CDR3 sequence is 15 residues long. CDR1 is SGHTA, CDR2 FQGNSA, per germline. V lost 5 bases, J lost 2 bases, and 12 bases lay in between.